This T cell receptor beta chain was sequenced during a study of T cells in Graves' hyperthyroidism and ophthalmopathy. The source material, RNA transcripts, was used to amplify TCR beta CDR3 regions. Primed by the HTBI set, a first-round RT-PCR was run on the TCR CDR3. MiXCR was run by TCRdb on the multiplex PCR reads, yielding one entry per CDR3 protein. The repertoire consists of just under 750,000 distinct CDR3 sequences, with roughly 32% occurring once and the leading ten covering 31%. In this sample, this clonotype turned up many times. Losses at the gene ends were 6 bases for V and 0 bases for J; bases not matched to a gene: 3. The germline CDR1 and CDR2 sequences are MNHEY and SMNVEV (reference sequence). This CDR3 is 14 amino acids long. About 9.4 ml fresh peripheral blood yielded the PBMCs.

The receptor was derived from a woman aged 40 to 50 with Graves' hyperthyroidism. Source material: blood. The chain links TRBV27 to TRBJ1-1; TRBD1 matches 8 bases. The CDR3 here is CASRPTGVNTEAFF. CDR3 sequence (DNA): TGTGCCAGCAGACCGACAGGGGTGAACACTGAAGCTTTCTTT.